One T cell receptor (beta chain) is described in this entry. Sequencing used immunoSEQ multiplex PCR; TCRdb keeps in-frame clones, though not all of them. In the table there are approximately 90,000 clones, roughly nine tenths of which are singletons. This sample is drawn from a study of T cell changes during pregnancy in multiple sclerosis. Trimming shortened V by 4 bases and J by 2 bases, and 10 bases separated the two germline ends. The CDR3 covers 14 residues. Looked up from germline, CDR1 is SNHLY and CDR2 is FYNNEI. The sequencing used peripheral blood, collected in the first trimester of pregnancy. The clonotype originates from a female donor with multiple sclerosis, enrolled in a pregnancy study. This chain joins TRBV2 and TRBJ2-3; D possibly corresponds to TRBD1 (5 bases). This chain's CDR3 is CASSAQGITDTQYF. The CDR3 region has the DNA TGTGCCAGCAGTGCCCAGGGAATCACAGATACGCAGTATTTT.